This is a list of T cell receptor beta chains from one sample in a study of glioma-infiltrating T cells after dendritic cell vaccination. Repertoires were generated with immunoSEQ multiplex PCR, while TCRdb's copy carries only in-frame clones and drops some. The repertoire includes approximately 84,000 clones, 70% to 90% of them detected once, and 15% to 18% sits in the top ten. This specimen was blood, taken before dendritic cell vaccination. These receptors all stem from a human donor with glioblastoma. Each CDR3 is given with its conserved first and last residue. D genes are given only for firm matches. Some rows mark clone size as missing; the rest say once, few, many or name a class of expanded clone.

d_call,v_call,clone_size,j_call,cdr3_aa,cdr3_nt
TRBD1,TRBV11-1,.,TRBJ1-1,CASSLDRGHAFF,TGTGCCAGCAGCCTGGACAGGGGGCATGCTTTCTTT
TRBD1,TRBV6-1,.,TRBJ1-4,CASSDNRGYEKLFF,TGTGCCAGCAGTGACAACAGGGGTTATGAAAAACTGTTTTTT
TRBD1,TRBV4-1,.,TRBJ2-7,CASSLLDRDIYEQYF,TGCGCCAGCAGCCTACTAGACAGGGATATCTACGAGCAGTACTTC
TRBD1,TRBV2,.,TRBJ2-4,CASLLIPGQKNIQYF,TGTGCCAGCCTCCTGATCCCGGGACAGAAAAACATTCAGTACTTC
.,TRBV2,.,TRBJ2-7,CASSEAKQGYYEQYF,TGTGCCAGCAGTGAAGCTAAACAGGGATACTACGAGCAGTACTTC
TRBD1,TRBV4-3,.,TRBJ1-6,CASSQTGTGLSPLHF,TGCGCCAGCAGCCAAACAGGGACAGGGTTGTCACCCCTCCACTTT
TRBD1,TRBV18,.,TRBJ2-7,CASSPPGQQYEQYF,TGTGCCAGCTCACCCCCGGGACAGCAATACGAGCAGTACTTC
.,TRBV6-5,.,TRBJ2-7,CASSSLPGGLYF,TGTGCCAGCAGTTCCCTCCCGGGGGGCCTGTACTTC
TRBD1,TRBV11-2,.,TRBJ2-7,CASSSTGGLFNEQYF,TGTGCCAGCAGCTCGACAGGGGGCTTGTTTAACGAGCAGTACTTC
.,TRBV27,.,TRBJ2-7,CASSLSGTDRSYEQYF,TGTGCCAGCAGTTTATCGGGAACGGACAGATCCTACGAGCAGTACTTC
.,TRBV19,.,TRBJ1-1,CASSIELYTEAFF,TGTGCCAGTAGTATAGAACTGTACACTGAAGCTTTCTTT
.,TRBV19,.,TRBJ1-5,CASSIRAGWDYSNQPQHF,TGTGCCAGTAGTATAAGGGCAGGTTGGGACTATAGCAATCAGCCCCAGCATTTT
.,TRBV5-8,.,TRBJ2-1,CASSPVARFTYNEQFF,TGTGCCAGCAGCCCGGTAGCGAGGTTTACCTACAATGAGCAGTTCTTC
.,TRBV4-3,few,TRBJ1-2,CASSQVRGANYGYTF,TGCGCCAGCAGCCAAGTTCGGGGGGCTAACTATGGCTACACCTTC
TRBD1,TRBV6-4,.,TRBJ1-6,CASSKQGQNSPLHF,TGTGCCAGCAGCAAACAGGGGCAGAATTCACCCCTCCACTTT
.,TRBV5-1,few,TRBJ2-7,CASSWDTNSYEQYF,TGCGCCAGCAGCTGGGACACCAACTCCTACGAGCAGTACTTC
TRBD2,TRBV7-3,.,TRBJ2-2,CASSPHSAGDPNTGELFF,TGTGCCAGCAGCCCCCACTCCGCGGGAGACCCGAACACCGGGGAGCTGTTTTTT
.,TRBV5-1,.,TRBJ2-1,CASNPDRYNEQFF,TGCGCCAGCAACCCGGACAGATACAATGAGCAGTTCTTC
.,TRBV29-1,.,TRBJ2-7,CSVPGHGSYEQYF,TGCAGCGTACCGGGACATGGCTCCTACGAGCAGTACTTC
.,TRBV9,.,TRBJ2-7,CARDEDYEQYF,TGTGCCAGAGACGAGGACTACGAGCAGTACTTC
TRBD2,TRBV6-1,.,TRBJ2-2,CASSEWGLAGGTGELFF,TGTGCCAGCAGTGAATGGGGACTAGCGGGCGGTACCGGGGAGCTGTTTTTT
TRBD2,TRBV5-4,.,TRBJ2-1,CASSWAGGLRNEQFF,TGTGCCAGCAGCTGGGCGGGGGGGTTGAGGAATGAGCAGTTCTTC
TRBD1,TRBV7-2,.,TRBJ1-4,CASSPGQGATNEKLFF,TGTGCCAGCAGCCCGGGACAGGGGGCAACTAATGAAAAACTGTTTTTT